Listed below are T cell receptor beta chains from one sample, sequenced in a study of post-analysis software for immune sequencing data. TCRdb reprocessed the PCR reads with MiXCR, giving one entry per CDR3 protein. The sample has roughly 800,000 distinct CDR3 sequences, roughly 46% seen once. The sample comprised blood. These receptors were taken from a girl between 10 and 17 years old with multiple sclerosis. Both conserved end residues are part of each CDR3. The D gene is left open where the match is weak. Part of the rows lack a size; the others show once, few, many or a class for expanded clones.

v_gene	j_gene	abundance	d_gene	CDR3aa
TRBV30	TRBJ1-1	-	-	CAWADRVRRNLNTEAFF
TRBV3-1	TRBJ2-1	-	TRBD2	CASSQVAGNYNEQFF
TRBV24-1	TRBJ1-2	-	-	CATSDLFRQLYGYTF
TRBV7-7	TRBJ2-1	-	-	CASSSLLGSYNEQFF
TRBV27	TRBJ2-7	-	-	CASSLLGSHEQYF
TRBV6-5	TRBJ2-1	-	TRBD1	CASSYSSRQGRFYNEQFF
TRBV20-1	TRBJ2-7	few	TRBD2	CSARDWTSGTYEQYF
TRBV12-3/TRBV12-4	TRBJ1-1	-	TRBD1	CASSTGTGECAEAFF
TRBV27	TRBJ2-1	-	-	CASSWYRSSYNEQFF
TRBV29-1	TRBJ2-5	-	-	CSVEVGHWETQYF
TRBV12-3/TRBV12-4	TRBJ1-1	-	TRBD1	CASSSARTGANTEAFF
TRBV11-2	TRBJ2-1	-	TRBD1	CASSLGSLGTGGSNEQFF
TRBV10-2	TRBJ2-7	-	-	CASFESGGEVSEQYF
TRBV6-6	TRBJ2-2	-	-	CASVRNTGELFF
TRBV4-3	TRBJ2-7	-	-	CASSQDREYEQYF
TRBV6-2/TRBV6-3	TRBJ2-1	-	-	CASSGTTFSYNEQFF
TRBV12-3/TRBV12-4	TRBJ2-1	-	-	CATPGDEQFF
TRBV20-1	TRBJ2-5	-	-	CSARQMTGPQETQYF
TRBV29-1	TRBJ1-1	-	-	CSVEESRDLSWAFF
TRBV20-1	TRBJ2-7	few	-	CSASIGPKVEYF
TRBV6-5	TRBJ2-3	-	-	CASSYSIRKGTDTQYF
TRBV12-3/TRBV12-4	TRBJ2-1	-	-	CASSLGLIQETQFF
TRBV9	TRBJ2-5	few	-	CASSVGGMEETQYF
TRBV7-9	TRBJ2-6	-	-	CAIGTPDPGANVLTF
TRBV12-3/TRBV12-4	TRBJ2-5	-	-	CASSFAGKETQYF
TRBV15	TRBJ2-1	few	-	CATSRRQQGTVGNEQFF
TRBV28	TRBJ2-1	-	TRBD2	CASSLTSFGASYNEQFF
TRBV4-2	TRBJ2-1	-	-	CASSQDQVGNEQFF
TRBV5-1	TRBJ2-7	-	TRBD1	CASRDRVSSYEQYF
TRBV29-1	TRBJ2-3	few	TRBD2	CSATRTSGDTQYF
TRBV12-3/TRBV12-4	TRBJ2-5	-	-	CASSLNDWNQETQYF
TRBV4-2	TRBJ2-7	many	TRBD2	CASSQDRGSGSYEQYF
TRBV20-1	TRBJ2-7	many	-	CSARPTSSYEQYF
TRBV20-1	TRBJ2-1	few	-	CSARGLFRGNEQFF
TRBV20-1	TRBJ1-1	-	-	CSAGGQLNTEAFF
TRBV2	-	-	-	CASSVRTDFPYEQYF
TRBV27	TRBJ1-5	-	-	CASSLDGQTNQPQHF
TRBV5-1	TRBJ1-5	few	-	CASSSTPADSNQPQHF
TRBV6-1	TRBJ2-7	-	TRBD2	CASSEGGGYYEQYF
TRBV11-2	-	few	TRBD2	CASSLWSSGMGYEQYF
TRBV7-9	TRBJ1-2	-	-	CASSPFTASANYGYTF
TRBV10-3	-	-	TRBD2	CAISASGGGGKDEQYF
TRBV7-3	TRBJ2-1	once	-	CASSPTSHLGNEQFF
TRBV25-1	TRBJ2-1	few	TRBD2	CASPRPSGRAPIPSYNEQFF
TRBV20-1	TRBJ2-7	-	TRBD2	CSARDDGSGIEQYF
TRBV5-6	TRBJ2-1	-	TRBD1	CASSWTGTASSYNEQFF
TRBV20-1	TRBJ1-2	-	-	CSVHRRILSYGYTF
TRBV4-3	TRBJ2-6	few	-	CASSQDPGRSGANVLTF
TRBV27	TRBJ2-5	-	-	CASSLNGLGSGEQYF
TRBV2	-	-	-	CASRPYDEQYF
TRBV10-2	TRBJ1-2	-	-	CASKEGIGYSYGYTF
TRBV29-1	TRBJ1-1	few	TRBD1	CSGSDRVSGAFF
TRBV11-2	TRBJ2-7	-	-	CASSLVGTYYEQYF
TRBV20-1	TRBJ2-1	-	-	CSARGERGQFF
TRBV27	-	-	-	CASSLSRAHEQYF
TRBV12-3/TRBV12-4	TRBJ2-1	-	-	CASRPTSIPLIEQFF
TRBV10-3	-	-	-	CAISEAGTHEQYF
TRBV10-3	TRBJ2-7	-	-	CAISESRGTVSYEQYF